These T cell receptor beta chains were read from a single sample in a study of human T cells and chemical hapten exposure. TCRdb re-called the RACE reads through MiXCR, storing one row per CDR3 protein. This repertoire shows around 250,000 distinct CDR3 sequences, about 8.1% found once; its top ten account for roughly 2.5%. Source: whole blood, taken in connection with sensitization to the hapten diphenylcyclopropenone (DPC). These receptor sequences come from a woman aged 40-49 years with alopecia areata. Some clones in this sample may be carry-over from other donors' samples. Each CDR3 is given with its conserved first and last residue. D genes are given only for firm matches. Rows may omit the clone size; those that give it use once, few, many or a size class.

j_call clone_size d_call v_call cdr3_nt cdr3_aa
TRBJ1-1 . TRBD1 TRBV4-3 TGCGCCAGCAGCCAAGATGAGGGGACAGGGAACACTGAAGCTTTCTTT CASSQDEGTGNTEAFF
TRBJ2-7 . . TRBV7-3 TGTGCCAGCAGCTTGAGTGGGGCCAGGGGCAACGAGCAGTACTTC CASSLSGARGNEQYF
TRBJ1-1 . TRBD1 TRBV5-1 TGCGCCAGCAGCGCGGACAGGGCCGCGAACACTGAAGCTTTCTTT CASSADRAANTEAFF
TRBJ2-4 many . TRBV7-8 TGTGCCAGCAGCCCCCCGTTTCGGGTAGGCGGAGCCAAAAACATTCAGTACTTC CASSPPFRVGGAKNIQYF
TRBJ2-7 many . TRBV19 TGTGCCAGTGGCGAAAACACCCGGGGAAACGAGCAGTACTTC CASGENTRGNEQYF
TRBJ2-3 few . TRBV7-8 TGTGCCAGCAGCTTAGCGGGGGCGGGAGCAGCAGATACGCAGTATTTT CASSLAGAGAADTQYF
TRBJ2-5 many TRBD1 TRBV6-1 TGTGCCAGCAGTGGACAGGGGGCGCGTGAGACCCAGTACTTC CASSGQGARETQYF
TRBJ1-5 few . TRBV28 TGTGCCAGCAACGGGTACAGCGATCAGCCCCAGCATTTT CASNGYSDQPQHF
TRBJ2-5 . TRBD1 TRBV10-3 TGTGCCATCAGTGCCCTGGACAGGGATTCAGAGACCCAGTACTTC CAISALDRDSETQYF
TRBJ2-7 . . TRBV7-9 TGTGCCAGCAGCTTAGTACCGGGGGGCCCCTACGAGCAGTACTTC CASSLVPGGPYEQYF
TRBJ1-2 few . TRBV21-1 TGTGCCAGCAGCAAAATAAGAGGGGGCTATGGCTACACCTTC CASSKIRGGYGYTF
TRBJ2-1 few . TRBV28 TGTGCCAGCAGTCCCGGGACCCGGGGAAGTGAGCAGTTCTTC CASSPGTRGSEQFF
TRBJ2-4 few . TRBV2 TGTGCCAGCAGTGAATCGTACCTAGCCAAAAACATTCAGTACTTC CASSESYLAKNIQYF
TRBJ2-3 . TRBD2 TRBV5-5 TGTGCCAGCAGCCCGCTAGCGGCTACAGATACGCAGTATTTT CASSPLAATDTQYF
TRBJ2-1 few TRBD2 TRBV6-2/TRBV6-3 TGTGCCAGCAGCCCCCCCCTAGCTGCGGGAGGGATGGTAAATGAGCAGTTCTTC CASSPPLAAGGMVNEQFF
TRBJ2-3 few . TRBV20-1 TGCAGTGCTAGGAAGGGCACAGATACGCAGTATTTT CSARKGTDTQYF
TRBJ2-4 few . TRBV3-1 TGTGCCAGCAGCCAGCCGGGTGCCAAAAACATTCAGTACTTC CASSQPGAKNIQYF
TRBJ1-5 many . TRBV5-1 TGCGCCAGCAGCTTGGAGGGCGACGGTCAGCCCCAGCATTTT CASSLEGDGQPQHF
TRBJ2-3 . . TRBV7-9 TGTGCCAGCAGCTTAGGGGGCGTGATAGGCACAGATACGCAGTATTTT CASSLGGVIGTDTQYF
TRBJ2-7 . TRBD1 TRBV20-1 TGCAGTGCTGTCGGACAGGGGGACCCCTACGAGCAGTACTTC CSAVGQGDPYEQYF
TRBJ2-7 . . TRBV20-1 TGCAGTGCTAGAGGGGTAGCGGCCTACGAGCAGTACTTC CSARGVAAYEQYF
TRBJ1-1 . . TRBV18 TGTGCCAGCTCACTAGAGGGCATGAACACTGAAGCTTTCTTT CASSLEGMNTEAFF
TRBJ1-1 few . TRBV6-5 TGTGCCAGCAGGGGACCTGGGATGACTGAAGCTTTCTTT CASRGPGMTEAFF
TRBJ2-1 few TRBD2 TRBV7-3 TGTGCCAGCAGCGCCGGACTAGCGGGAGGGCATGAGCAGTTCTTC CASSAGLAGGHEQFF
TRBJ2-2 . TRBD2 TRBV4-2 TGTGCCAGCAGCCAAGATCGGGGACTAGCCAACGGGGAGCTGTTTTTT CASSQDRGLANGELFF
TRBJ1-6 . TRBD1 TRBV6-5 TGTGCCAGCAGTTACGGGACAGGGGCCGACGCACCCCTCCACTTT CASSYGTGADAPLHF
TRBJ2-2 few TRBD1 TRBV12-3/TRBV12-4 TGTGCCAGCAGCCCCAGTGGACAGGCGAACACCGGGGAGCTGTTTTTT CASSPSGQANTGELFF
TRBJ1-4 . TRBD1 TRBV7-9 TGTGCCAGCAGCTCCTCCGGACAGGGGAAGAGGGAAAAACTGTTTTTT CASSSSGQGKREKLFF
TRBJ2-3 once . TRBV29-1 TGCAGCGGGAGGGAACACCTCACCCCAGATACGCAGTATTTT CSGREHLTPDTQYF
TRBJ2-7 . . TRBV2 TGTGCCAGCAGTGAGCGGGACACCGTGATTTTATACGAGCAGTACTTC CASSERDTVILYEQYF
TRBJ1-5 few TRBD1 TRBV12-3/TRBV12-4 TGTGCCAGCAGGCGCCACAGGGGCCAAGGACCCCAGCATTTT CASRRHRGQGPQHF
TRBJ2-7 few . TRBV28 TGTGCCAGCAGACAAGCGCTTTACTACGAGCAGTACTTC CASRQALYYEQYF
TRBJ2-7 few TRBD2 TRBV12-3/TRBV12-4 TGTGCCAGCAGTTGGGGACTAGCCGGTCCCTACGAGCAGTACTTC CASSWGLAGPYEQYF
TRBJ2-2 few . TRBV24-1 TGTGCCACCAGTGATTCGGCGACTGGCTACACCGGGGAGCTGTTTTTT CATSDSATGYTGELFF
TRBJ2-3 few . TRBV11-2 TGTGCCAGCAGCTTAAGGCTTTATAGCACAGATACGCAGTATTTT CASSLRLYSTDTQYF
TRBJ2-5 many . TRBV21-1 TGTGCCAGCAGCAAAGGGTACCAAGAGACCCAGTACTTC CASSKGYQETQYF
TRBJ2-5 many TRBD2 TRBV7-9 TGTGCCACCGCGGGACTACAAGAGACCCAGTACTTC CATAGLQETQYF
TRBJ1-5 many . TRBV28 TGTGCCAGCAGTTTAACAGTTGAGATCTATAGCAATCAGCCCCAGCATTTT CASSLTVEIYSNQPQHF
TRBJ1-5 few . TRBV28 TGTGCCAGCAGGATCCAGGGAGGTAATCAGCCCCAGCATTTT CASRIQGGNQPQHF
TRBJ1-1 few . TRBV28 TGTGCCAGCCCCTCGCCGCTGGGGACTGAAGCTTTCTTT CASPSPLGTEAFF
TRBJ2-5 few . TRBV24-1 TGTGCCACCAGTGATCGTGCCGAGCGGCATCAAGAGACCCAGTACTTC CATSDRAERHQETQYF